This T cell receptor (beta chain) was recorded in a study of blood T cell repertoires in COVID-19. About the research overall: Researchers got acute and convalescent COVID-19 samples from the United States, Italy and Spain. Sources were T cells, B-cell-depleted T cells, or PBMCs; the material itself was cDNA or gDNA.

The ends were cut back, 0 bases at V and 8 bases at J, with 8 bases in the middle. CDR1 and CDR2 from the germline V gene are SGHRS and YFSETQ. The CDR3 extends over 13 amino acids. Method: immunoSEQ multiplex PCR; TCRdb's copy keeps in-frame clones and lacks some. The sample lists 95,000 to 110,000 clones; approximately 80% were seen once. The chain combines TRBV5-1 with TRBJ1-4; no firm D call. Sequencing used peripheral blood. The sequence derives from a man aged 60 to 69 with acute or convalescent COVID-19. The CDR3 is CASSLGTREKLFF. Written as DNA, the CDR3 is TGCGCCAGCAGCTTGGGAACGCGCGAAAAACTGTTTTTT. The full variable domain, rest sourced from reference TRBV5-1 and TRBJ1-4, is KAGVTQTPRYLIKTRGQQVTLSCSPISGHRSVSWYQQTPGQGLQFLFEYFSETQRNKGNFPGRFSGRQFSNSRSEMNVSTLELGDSALYLCASSLGTREKLFFGSGTQLSVL.